This T cell receptor (beta chain) emerged from a study of shared clonotypes between healthy human individuals. Findings and caveats of the study: Donor clonotype sharing was expected to depend on sequencing depth.

The method was immunoSEQ multiplex PCR; TCRdb's version includes in-frame clones alone and lacks a portion of them. Among roughly 2.2 million clones listed, 85% to 95% were seen once. Comment on this clone: Its antigen remains unidentified.

After removal of 7 bases from V and 3 bases from J, the junction contained 7 bases not matched to a gene. Germline V gene lookup returns CDR1 MDHEN and CDR2 SYDVKM. The CDR3 spans 15 residues. The clonotype comes from a man younger than 35 in good health. Some clones in this sample may be carry-over from other donors' samples. The specimen was naive CD4+ T cells from PBMCs. Sample subset: CD45RA+ positively selected. The chain joins TRBV28 to TRBJ2-2; 8 nucleotides line up with TRBD2. The CDR3 nucleotides are TGTGCCAGCACCCCGGGGGGGGGTGACACCGGGGAGCTGTTTTTT. Its translation is CASTPGGGDTGELFF.